Shown below are 3 T cell receptor beta chains from a single sample sequenced in a study of post-analysis software for immune sequencing data. The study's findings and limits: About five TRBV segments appeared more often in patients than in controls, and TRBV5-6, TRBV5-1 and TRBV20-1 were among these.

Their recognized antigens are unknown. The library was made from cDNA and included unique molecular identifiers. TCRdb reanalysed the PCR reads using MiXCR and keeps one entry per CDR3 protein. The sample lists fewer than 850,000 distinct CDR3 sequences, more than 45% occurring once. Input material: blood. The receptors originated from a girl between 10 and 17 years old with multiple sclerosis.

This clonotype has a handful of counts. V gene TRBV15 combines with J gene TRBJ2-7, with 16 bases that match TRBD2. CDR1 is LNHNV and CDR2 is YYDKDF in the germline V gene (reference sequence). Trimming removed 5 bases from V and 1 base from J; junction bases left unmatched: 8. The CDR3 length is 18 residues. The CDR3 DNA reads TGTGCCACCAGCGACTCGGGACTAGCGGGAGGGCAATCCTACGAGCAGTACTTC. It codes for CATSDSGLAGGQSYEQYF.

This clonotype was observed a handful of times. V usage is TRBV12-3 or TRBV12-4 and J usage is TRBJ2-6; D not resolved. The CDR3 consists of 15 residues. Trimming left V 1 base short and J 0 bases short, with 4 bases between. CDR3: CASSLGLSGANVLTF. The CDR3 nucleotides are TGTGCCAGCAGTTTAGGACTCTCTGGGGCCAACGTCCTGACTTTC.

The CDR3 loop is CASSLGSREEQYF. CDR3 DNA: TGTGCCAGCAGTTTAGGGTCCCGAGAGGAGCAGTACTTC. The chain combines TRBV12-3 or TRBV12-4 with TRBJ2-4; D ambiguous. V was shortened by 1 base and J by 13 bases, with 14 bases between the two germline ends. The CDR3 is 13 amino acids.